The 7 T cell receptor beta chains below come from one sample, sequenced in a study of blood T cell repertoires in COVID-19. Clones were sequenced by immunoSEQ multiplex PCR, and TCRdb holds only the in-frame ones, with some missing. The data show roughly 120,000 clones, roughly 70% seen once. Input material: peripheral blood. These receptor sequences come from a human donor with acute or convalescent COVID-19. The donor label of this sample is uncertain.

This clone was seen a handful of times. The gene calls are TRBV14 and TRBJ1-4; D remains ambiguous. Trimming left V 3 bases short and J 8 bases short, with 13 bases between. Germline loops: CDR1 SGHDN, CDR2 FVKESK. This CDR3 has 14 residues. The CDR3 nucleotides read TGTGCCAGCAGCCACTCCGGAGGGCAAGAAAAACTGTTTTTT. It specifies CASSHSGGQEKLFF.

V is TRBV6-2 or TRBV6-3 and J is TRBJ1-2, with D tentatively TRBD1 (5 bases). CDR1 and CDR2 from the germline V gene are MNHEY and SVGEGT. The CDR3 consists of 11 residues. The V and J ends lost 5 bases and 5 bases respectively, with 6 bases between them. The CDR3 spells CASSRQYGYTF. CDR3 bases: TGTGCCAGCAGTCGACAGTATGGCTACACCTTC.

The chain recombines TRBV18 with TRBJ2-1, with 7 positions matching TRBD1. The ends lost 2 bases at V and 5 bases at J; junction bases unmatched: 6. Germline V gene sequence: CDR1 KGHSH, CDR2 LQKENI. The CDR3 consists of 15 residues. CDR3 region: CASSPVLDRDNEQFF. CDR3 bases: TGTGCCAGCTCACCAGTCTTAGACAGGGACAATGAGCAGTTCTTC.

The chain joins TRBV15 to TRBJ1-3, with D uncertain. This CDR3 region has 14 residues. The germline CDR1 and CDR2 sequences are LNHNV and YYDKDF (reference sequence). The germline V and J ends were trimmed by 1 base and 4 bases, with 8 bases remaining between them. The CDR3 loop is CATSRGPRGNTIYF. CDR3 DNA sequence: TGTGCCACCAGCAGAGGTCCCAGAGGAAACACCATATATTTT.

V gene TRBV7-2 combines with J gene TRBJ1-1, with D possibly being TRBD1 (5 bases). Trimming stripped 6 bases from V and 6 bases from J, with 20 bases between. Germline V gene data show CDR1 as SGHTA and CDR2 as FQGNSA. The CDR3 totals 15 residues. The CDR3 nucleotides are TGTGCCAGCAGTCCACTGTCCGGGGGAGTCTCTGAAGCTTTCTTT. Translating gives CASSPLSGGVSEAFF.

J is TRBJ1-4 and V is TRBV4-1, with TRBD1 identical over 7 bases. The CDR3 consists of 16 residues. V shed 0 bases and J 6 bases; nucleotides not matched to a gene: 7. Germline V lookup: CDR1 MGHRA, CDR2 YSYEKL. CDR3 sequence (DNA): TGCGCCAGCAGCCAAGAGACAGGGTGGGAATATGAAAAACTGTTTTTT. It translates to CASSQETGWEYEKLFF.

The chain couples TRBV27 to TRBJ2-7; TRBD1 matches at 7 bases. After removal of 2 bases from V and 4 bases from J, the junction contained 2 bases not matched to a gene. CDR1 and CDR2 from the germline V gene are MNHEY and SMNVEV (reference sequence). The CDR3 runs to 13 residues. The CDR3 region is CASSLLQGYEQYV. The DNA of the CDR3 is TGTGCCAGCAGTTTACTACAGGGGTACGAGCAGTACGTC.